This passage covers 6 T cell receptor beta chains from one sample sequenced in a study of breast tumors, draining lymph nodes, adjacent tissues. TCRdb redid the calling of the multiplex PCR reads with MiXCR, one entry per CDR3 protein. The table lists about 270,000 distinct CDR3 sequences, around 30% of them singletons. Samples came from axillary lymph nodes draining the breast cancer. The source material was axillary lymph node tissue. Source of these receptors: a female donor with breast cancer. Some clones in this sample may be carry-over from other donors' samples.

This clonotype showed up many times. This chain connects TRBV7-8 to TRBJ2-5, with 7 bases aligning to TRBD1. Looked up from germline, CDR1 is SGHVS and CDR2 is FQNEAQ. The CDR3 has 14 residues. V shed 3 bases, J shed 1 base, and the junction held 2 bases outside the gene matches. Here the CDR3 reads CASSFRGSQETQYF. DNA of the CDR3: TGTGCCAGCAGCTTCAGGGGGAGCCAAGAGACCCAGTACTTC.

This clonotype has more than one count but fewer than ten. This chain links TRBV9 with TRBJ1-1, with D uncertain. In germline, CDR1 is SGDLS, CDR2 YYNGEE. The CDR3 consists of 13 residues. V was pared by 7 bases and J by 1 base, with 11 bases between. The CDR3 DNA is TGTGCCAGCTCCCTGGACCCGAACACTGAAGCTTTCTTT. It translates to CASSLDPNTEAFF.

This clonotype was detected a few times. This chain joins TRBV19 and TRBJ2-1; TRBD2 matches 11 bases. Germline V gene data show CDR1 as LNHDA and CDR2 as SQIVND (reference sequence). J was trimmed by 8 bases and V by 4 bases; bases with no gene match: 10. The CDR3 has 16 residues. The CDR3 DNA reads TGTGCCAGTAGTACGACCCCAACTAGCGGGAGCTATGAGCAGTTCTTC. It specifies CASSTTPTSGSYEQFF.

This clonotype has at least ten counts. The rearrangement uses TRBV4-1 and TRBJ1-4; the D gene is possibly TRBD1 (5 bases). Germline V gives CDR1 MGHRA, CDR2 YSYEKL. V was pared by 0 bases and J by 4 bases, with 15 bases between. The CDR3 extends over 17 amino acids. CDR3 amino acids: CASSQDRAGVGNEKLFF. The CDR3 nucleotides are TGCGCCAGCAGCCAAGATCGTGCGGGGGTCGGTAATGAAAAACTGTTTTTT.

At least ten counts were recorded for this clonotype. This chain connects TRBV3-1 to TRBJ1-2; D perhaps matches TRBD1 (6 bases). Germline CDR1 LGHDT, CDR2 YNNKEL (reference sequence). The length of the CDR3 is 15 residues. The germline V and J ends were trimmed by 4 bases and 4 bases, with 16 bases remaining between them. The CDR3 DNA reads TGTGCCAGCAGCCGAGGACAGACTAGACTCTATGGCTACACCTTC. Its protein is CASSRGQTRLYGYTF.

This clonotype was detected many times. The chain recombines TRBV2 with TRBJ2-7; D might be TRBD2 (6 bases). Per germline, CDR1 SNHLY and CDR2 FYNNEI. The CDR3 totals 14 residues. V lost 4 bases and J lost 5, with 15 bases in between. The CDR3 protein is CASSGEAGSHEQYF. The CDR3 DNA sequence: TGTGCCAGCAGTGGGGAGGCGGGATCCCACGAGCAGTACTTC.